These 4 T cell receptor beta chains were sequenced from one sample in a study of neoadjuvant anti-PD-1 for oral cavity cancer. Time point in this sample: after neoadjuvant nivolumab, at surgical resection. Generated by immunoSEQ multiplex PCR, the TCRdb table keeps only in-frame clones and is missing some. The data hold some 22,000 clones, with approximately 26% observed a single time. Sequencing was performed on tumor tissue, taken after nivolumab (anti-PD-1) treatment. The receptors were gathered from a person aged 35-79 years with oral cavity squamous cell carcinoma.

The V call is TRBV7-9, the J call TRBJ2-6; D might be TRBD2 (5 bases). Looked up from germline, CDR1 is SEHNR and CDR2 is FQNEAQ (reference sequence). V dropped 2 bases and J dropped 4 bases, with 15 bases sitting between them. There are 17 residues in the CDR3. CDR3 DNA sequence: TGTGCCAGCAGCTTAATGGTCGGGGTCTCCGGGGCCAACGTCCTGACTTTC. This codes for CASSLMVGVSGANVLTF.

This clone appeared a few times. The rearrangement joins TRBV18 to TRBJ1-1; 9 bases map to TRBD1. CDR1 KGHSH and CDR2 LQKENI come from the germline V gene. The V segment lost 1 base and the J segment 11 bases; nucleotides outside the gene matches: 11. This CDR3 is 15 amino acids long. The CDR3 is CASSPQIQGASRAFF. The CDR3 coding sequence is TGTGCCAGCTCACCACAAATACAGGGGGCGAGTCGGGCTTTCTTT.

Written as DNA, the CDR3 is TGCGCCAGCAGCGATGGCGACAGGGGGAACACTGAAGCTTTCTTT. Its translation: CASSDGDRGNTEAFF. This chain joins TRBV5-1 and TRBJ1-1; 8 positions match TRBD1. The CDR3 length is 15 residues. With 4 bases clipped from V and 1 base from J, the junction kept 6 bases outside the gene matches. Germline assignment: CDR1 SGHRS and CDR2 YFSETQ.

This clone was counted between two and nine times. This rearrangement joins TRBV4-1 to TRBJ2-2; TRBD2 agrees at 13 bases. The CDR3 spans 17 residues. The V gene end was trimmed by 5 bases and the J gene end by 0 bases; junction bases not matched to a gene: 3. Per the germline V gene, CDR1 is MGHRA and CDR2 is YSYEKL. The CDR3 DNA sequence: TGCGCCAGCAGCTCGGGACTAGCGGGGCCGAACACCGGGGAGCTGTTTTTT. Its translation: CASSSGLAGPNTGELFF.